This T cell receptor (beta chain) was identified in a study of graft-versus-host responses after intestinal transplantation. Study summary: Recipients received multivisceral, liver-intestinal, or isolated intestinal transplants. Each patient got anti-thymocyte globulin induction, then tacrolimus and steroids for roughly 3 years. Whole-study results and caveats: GvH clones detected in recipient marrow included some appearing first in ileum or blood. Allografts of patients with graft-donor T cell macrochimerism showed high graft-versus-host to host-versus-graft clone ratios.

Concerning this clone itself: What it recognizes is unknown.

The CDR3 is 14 residues long. Clones were read by immunoSEQ multiplex PCR, and TCRdb kept only the in-frame ones, dropping some. The sample includes about 110,000 clones, more than 90% of them seen just once. This receptor was obtained from a human donor who was the organ donor for an intestinal transplant. This specimen consisted of unstimulated CD4+ T cells sorted from spleen or lymph node cells, obtained before transplant. V and J are TRBV21-1 and TRBJ1-1; the table's D call, TRBD1, has no DNA check behind it. TRBV21-1 is recorded as a pseudogene. In DNA form, the CDR3 reads TGTGCCAGCAGAATACAGAGAAGTCGCACTGAAGCTTTCTTT. Protein sequence: CASRIQRSRTEAFF.